This T cell receptor beta chain stems from a study of control samples from healthy donors and cancer patients. Sequenced by immunoSEQ multiplex PCR; TCRdb stores in-frame clones only, minus some. The repertoire includes roughly 150,000 clones, 85% to 90% of them detected once, and 1.5% to 2% sits in the top ten. V shed 6 bases and J shed 7 bases, with 16 bases lying between them. Germline-derived CDR1 and CDR2 are SGHTA and FQGTGA. The CDR3 spans 15 residues. Sequenced sample: blood. The source of this sequence is a man younger than 35 in good health. The rearrangement joins TRBV7-3 to TRBJ1-6, with D tentatively TRBD1 (6 bases). CDR3 in amino acids: CASSPGWGQNSPLHF. DNA for the CDR3: TGTGCCAGCAGTCCGGGATGGGGACAAAATTCACCCCTCCACTTT.